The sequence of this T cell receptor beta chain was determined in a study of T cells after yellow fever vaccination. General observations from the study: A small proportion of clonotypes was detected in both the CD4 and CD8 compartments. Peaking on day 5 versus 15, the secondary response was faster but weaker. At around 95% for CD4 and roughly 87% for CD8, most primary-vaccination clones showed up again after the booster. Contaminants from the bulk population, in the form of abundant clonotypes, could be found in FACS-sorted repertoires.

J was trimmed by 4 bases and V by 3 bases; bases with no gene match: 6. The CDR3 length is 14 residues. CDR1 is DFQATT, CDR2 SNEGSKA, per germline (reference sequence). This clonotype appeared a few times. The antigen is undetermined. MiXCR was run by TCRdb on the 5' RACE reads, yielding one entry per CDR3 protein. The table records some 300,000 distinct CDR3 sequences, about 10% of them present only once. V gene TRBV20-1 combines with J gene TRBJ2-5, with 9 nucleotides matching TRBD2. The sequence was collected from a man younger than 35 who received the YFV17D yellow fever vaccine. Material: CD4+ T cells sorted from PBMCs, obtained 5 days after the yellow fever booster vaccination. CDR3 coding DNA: TGCAGTGCTAGGAGCGGGGGGACCAGAGAGACCCAGTACTTC. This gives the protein CSARSGGTRETQYF.